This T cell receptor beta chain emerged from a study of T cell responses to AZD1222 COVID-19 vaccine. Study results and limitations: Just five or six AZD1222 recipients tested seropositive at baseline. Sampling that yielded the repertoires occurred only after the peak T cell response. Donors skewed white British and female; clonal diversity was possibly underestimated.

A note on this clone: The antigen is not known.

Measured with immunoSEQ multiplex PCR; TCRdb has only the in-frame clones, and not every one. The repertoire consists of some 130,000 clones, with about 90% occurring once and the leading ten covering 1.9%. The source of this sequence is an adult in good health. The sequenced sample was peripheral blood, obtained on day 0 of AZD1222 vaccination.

The CDR3: CASTPGVGGETQYF. CDR3 sequence (DNA): TGCGCCAGCACCCCGGGGGTGGGAGGAGAGACCCAGTACTTC. The rearrangement uses TRBV5-1 and TRBJ2-5; tentatively, D is TRBD2 (6 bases). CDR3 length: 14 amino acids. Trimming took off 6 bases at V and 4 bases at J, with 16 bases between the two ends. Germline V gene sequence: CDR1 SGHRS, CDR2 YFSETQ.